What follows describes a single T cell receptor beta chain. Its antigen is still unknown. This sample was taken from a study of OX40 agonist ivuxolimab in advanced cancers. The study, taken as a whole, reports: Patients who responded partially at 0.1-3.0 mg/kg showed clonal expansion ranking among the lowest. Low levels of normalized T-cell clonal expansion also appeared in some nonresponders.

Repertoires were generated with immunoSEQ multiplex PCR, while TCRdb's copy carries only in-frame clones and drops some. The sample includes under 85,000 clones, 94% of them seen just once. V was shortened by 0 bases and J by 6 bases, with 19 bases between the two germline ends. CDR1 and CDR2 from the germline V gene are SGHNT and YYREEE (reference sequence). The CDR3 spans 16 residues. The chain joins TRBV5-4 to TRBJ2-7, with D possibly TRBD1 on 5 matching bases. The receptor was derived from an adult with an advanced solid tumor such as melanoma, head and neck, liver or kidney cancer. Material: CD4+ or CD8+ T cells sorted from blood, obtained in a trial of the OX40 agonist ivuxolimab. CDR3 bases: TGTGCCAGCAGCTTGGTGGGTGGTCAGGGCTGGGGCGAGCAGTACTTC. Translated: CASSLVGGQGWGEQYF.